The 27 T cell receptor beta chains reported below all come from one sample, sequenced in a study of blood T cell repertoires in COVID-19. Libraries were prepared by immunoSEQ multiplex PCR; TCRdb keeps only in-frame clonotypes and omits some of them. The sample lists some 270,000 clones, roughly 86% occurring once. Sequencing was done on a sample of peripheral blood. The receptors originated from a woman in her fifties or sixties who had recovered from COVID-19.

The rearrangement links TRBV5-1 to TRBJ1-2; 12 bases map to TRBD1. CDR3 length equals 18 residues. Germline lookup yields CDR1 SGHRS and CDR2 YFSETQ. J lost 0 bases, V lost 0 bases, and 6 bases had no gene match. The CDR3, as DNA: TGCGCCAGCAGCTTGGGGGGACAGGGGGCGACGACTAACTATGGCTACACCTTC. It specifies CASSLGGQGATTNYGYTF.

V gene TRBV28 combines with J gene TRBJ1-4, with a possible D match to TRBD1 (5 bases). Between the trimmed V and J ends, which lost 5 bases and 4 bases, there was a span of 17 bases. Looked up from germline, CDR1 is MDHEN and CDR2 is SYDVKM. The CDR3 length is 16 residues. CDR3 sequence (DNA): TGTGCCAGCAGTCCCTATCGGAGGGGAATTAATGAAAAACTGTTTTTT. Its protein is CASSPYRRGINEKLFF.

This chain uses TRBV7-2 with TRBJ2-3, with D tentatively TRBD1 (6 bases). The CDR3 extends over 17 amino acids. Germline CDR1 is SGHTA and CDR2 is FQGNSA. V lost 1 base, J lost 6 bases, and 20 bases lay in between. The CDR3 loop reads CASSLGARRTTGDTQYF. In DNA, the CDR3 is TGTGCCAGCAGCTTAGGGGCCCGGCGGACCACAGGGGATACGCAGTATTTT.

This rearrangement joins TRBV14 to TRBJ2-5; no firm D call. V lost 6 bases to trimming and J lost 1 base, with 12 bases between them. The CDR3 sequence is 14 residues long. CDR1 is SGHDN and CDR2 is FVKESK in the germline V gene. In DNA form, the CDR3 reads TGTGCCAGCAGTCCCCTGCTAATCCAAGAGACCCAGTACTTC. Its translation: CASSPLLIQETQYF.

The chain is built from TRBV14 and TRBJ1-6; 7 positions agree with TRBD1. Germline V CDR1 and CDR2: SGHDN, FVKESK. This CDR3 comprises 15 residues. The junction had 5 bases not matched to a gene; V was cut back by 3 bases and J by 6 bases. CDR3 DNA: TGTGCCAGCAGCCAGGGGACAGTAGTTAATTCACCCCTCCACTTT. Its protein is CASSQGTVVNSPLHF.

This clone came up once. The CDR3 loop is CASSLVPGGAVEAFF. The DNA for the CDR3 is TGCGCCAGCAGCTTGGTCCCAGGGGGCGCGGTTGAAGCTTTCTTT. This sequence joins TRBV5-1 and TRBJ1-1; 8 bases align to TRBD1. Germline CDR1 and CDR2: SGHRS and YFSETQ. The CDR3 is 15 amino acids. J was trimmed by 7 bases and V by 0 bases; bases with no gene match: 8.

J is TRBJ1-1 and V is TRBV9; D is undetermined. Germline V lookup: CDR1 SGDLS, CDR2 YYNGEE. With 4 bases removed from V and 0 bases from J, the gap between germline ends came to 13 bases. The CDR3 sequence is 15 residues long. Here the CDR3 DNA reads TGTGCCAGCAGCCCACGACCGGGTATGAACACTGAAGCTTTCTTT. Translated: CASSPRPGMNTEAFF.

The rearrangement uses TRBV18 and TRBJ2-2; D might be TRBD1 (5 bases). From germline, CDR1 is KGHSH and CDR2 LQKENI. The CDR3 contains 15 residues. Trimming removed 4 bases from V and 3 bases from J, with 12 bases in between. CDR3 bases: TGTGCCAGCTCACAGCTATGGGGCGACACCGGGGAGCTGTTTTTT. Its protein product is CASSQLWGDTGELFF.

The CDR3 loop is CASSFYSTGELFF. In nucleotides, the CDR3 is TGTGCCAGCAGTTTTTACTCCACCGGGGAGCTGTTTTTT. The chain joins TRBV12-3 or TRBV12-4 to TRBJ2-2; D gene uncertain. There are 13 residues in the CDR3. The V end was cut by 3 bases, the J end by 4 bases, with 6 bases between.

The chain carries TRBV5-1 and TRBJ2-7; D may be TRBD1 (6 bases). Deletions cut 3 bases from V and 5 bases from J, with 6 bases between. The CDR3 extends over 11 amino acids. From germline, CDR1 is SGHRS and CDR2 YFSETQ. The CDR3 region is CASSYRDEQYF. CDR3 coding DNA: TGCGCCAGCAGCTACAGGGACGAGCAGTACTTC.

V is TRBV5-1 and J is TRBJ1-2, with D maybe TRBD1 (5 bases). This CDR3 contains 17 residues. The V and J ends lost 0 bases and 5 bases respectively, with 20 bases between them. Germline CDR1 SGHRS, CDR2 YFSETQ. The CDR3 loop is CASSLAGFEGVEYGYTF. Written as DNA, the CDR3 is TGCGCCAGCAGCTTGGCCGGCTTCGAAGGGGTGGAGTATGGCTACACCTTC.

This clone was observed a few times. The gene calls are TRBV18 and TRBJ2-5; possible D gene TRBD2, 5 bases. The CDR3 covers 13 residues. V was pared by 3 bases and J by 2 bases, with 7 bases between. Germline CDR1 and CDR2: KGHSH and LQKENI. The CDR3 bases are TGTGCCAGCTCACCTCGGGAACAAGAGACCCAGTACTTC. This encodes CASSPREQETQYF.

As DNA, the CDR3 is TGTGCCAGCAGGAGGACGGTGGGGGGCAATGAGCAGTTCTTC. This codes for CASRRTVGGNEQFF. V is TRBV28 and J is TRBJ2-1, with TRBD2 as a possible D gene (6 bases). CDR1 and CDR2 (germline): MDHEN, SYDVKM. Trimming pared 6 bases from V and 6 bases from J, leaving 15 bases between. The CDR3 is made up of 14 amino acids.

The J gene is TRBJ2-3, the V gene TRBV6-4; D unclear. The CDR3 covers 14 residues. Trimming stripped 1 base from V and 2 bases from J, with 7 bases between. Per the germline V gene, CDR1 is MRHNA and CDR2 is SNTAGT. The CDR3: CASSDYLNTDTQYF. CDR3 DNA: TGTGCCAGCAGTGACTACCTAAACACAGATACGCAGTATTTT.

The rearrangement uses TRBV19 and TRBJ2-2; TRBD2 is a possible D gene (6 bases). The germline gives CDR1 LNHDA, CDR2 SQIVND (reference sequence). This CDR3 is 16 amino acids long. V lost 7 bases and J lost 3, with 18 bases in between. The CDR3 protein is CASTRGTSSYTGELFF. CDR3 nucleotides: TGTGCCAGTACTAGAGGGACTTCCTCCTACACCGGGGAGCTGTTTTTT.

The CDR3 region has the DNA TGTGCCAGCAGCTTAGAGCGGGGGGGCCCCAATGAGCAGTTCTTC. Protein product: CASSLERGGPNEQFF. The chain joins TRBV7-3 to TRBJ2-1, with 10 bases that match TRBD2. Germline CDR1 is SGHTA and CDR2 is FQGTGA. The CDR3 is 15 amino acids. V lost 2 bases and J lost 6; bases outside the gene matches: 4. Looking up the rest from reference TRBV7-3 and TRBJ2-1 gives the full variable domain: GAGVSQTPSNKVTEKGKYVELRCDPISGHTALYWYRQSLGQGPEFLIYFQGTGAADDSGLPNDRFFAVRPEGSVSTLKIQRTERGDSAVYLCASSLERGGPNEQFFGPGTRLTVL.

This chain joins TRBV18 and TRBJ2-7; 9 nucleotides align to TRBD2. This CDR3 contains 15 residues. V shed 4 bases and J 4 bases; nucleotides not matched to a gene: 8. In germline, CDR1 is KGHSH, CDR2 LQKENI. This chain's CDR3 is CASSLIHSGGYEQYF. The CDR3 DNA reads TGTGCCAGCTCACTAATTCATAGCGGGGGTTACGAGCAGTACTTC.

The genes are TRBV5-1 and TRBJ2-2; the match to TRBD1 covers 10 bases. The CDR3 is 16 amino acids. The J segment lost 6 bases and the V segment lost 4 bases, leaving 9 bases of the junction unmatched. Germline CDR1 and CDR2: SGHRS and YFSETQ. The CDR3 DNA reads as TGCGCCAGCAGCCCTCCGGGACAGGGGTTTTCCGGGGAGCTGTTTTTT. It is translated as CASSPPGQGFSGELFF.

V is TRBV5-4 and J is TRBJ2-5, with 14 bases lining up with TRBD2. J gave up 1 base and V 7 bases, and 12 bases lay outside the gene matches. The CDR3 consists of 18 residues. Germline CDR1 reads SGHNT; CDR2 reads YYREEE (reference sequence). For the CDR3, the DNA is TGTGCCAGCCGACCCCAGGGGGGACTAGCGGGAGCCCAAGAGACCCAGTACTTC. Its protein is CASRPQGGLAGAQETQYF.

The V and J genes are TRBV5-6 and TRBJ1-1; possibly TRBD1 for D (5 bases). CDR3 length equals 13 residues. The V end was cut by 3 bases, the J end by 6 bases, with 12 bases between. Germline V gene sequence: CDR1 SGHDT, CDR2 YYEEEE. CDR3 coding DNA: TGTGCCAGCAGCTCTTCTGGGGGGGCTGAAGCTTTCTTT. Its translation is CASSSSGGAEAFF.

The chain links TRBV7-2 to TRBJ2-3, with a possible D match to TRBD2 (7 bases). CDR1 and CDR2 (germline): SGHTA, FQGNSA. Trimming removed 5 bases from V and 4 bases from J, with 16 bases in between. The CDR3 length is 15 residues. The CDR3 nucleotides are TGTGCCAGCAGCAACCTCGGGGGGCGGCCAGATACGCAGTATTTT. Amino acids: CASSNLGGRPDTQYF.

The rearrangement joins TRBV7-9 to TRBJ1-4; 8 bases are shared with TRBD1. The length of the CDR3 is 16 residues. CDR1 is SEHNR, CDR2 FQNEAQ, per germline (reference sequence). Trimming took 5 bases from V and 4 from J; bases not matched to a gene: 9. The CDR3 DNA is TGTGCCAGCAGCCTTGCCCGGACAGGGAATAATGAAAAACTGTTTTTT. Translating gives CASSLARTGNNEKLFF. Based on the CDR3 plus reference TRBV7-9 and TRBJ1-4, the full variable domain is DTGVSQNPRHKITKRGQNVTFRCDPISEHNRLYWYRQTLGQGPEFLTYFQNEAQLEKSRLLSDRFSAERPKGSFSTLEIQRTEQGDSAMYLCASSLARTGNNEKLFFGSGTQLSVL.

J is TRBJ2-1 and V is TRBV10-3, with 8 bases fitting TRBD1. The CDR3 contains 13 residues. J gave up 10 bases and V 2 bases, and 4 bases lay outside the gene matches. CDR1 and CDR2 from the germline V gene are ENHRY and SYGVKD. CDR3 sequence reads: CAISEPNRGEQFF. The CDR3 bases are TGTGCCATCAGTGAGCCGAACAGGGGGGAGCAGTTCTTC.

The chain uses TRBV7-8 and TRBJ2-3, with 15 nucleotides matching TRBD2. Germline V gene sequence: CDR1 SGHVS, CDR2 FQNEAQ. CDR3 size: 18 residues. V shed 4 bases and J 4 bases; nucleotides not matched to a gene: 9. The CDR3 DNA is TGTGCCAGCAGCTCAGGACTAGCGGGGGGGCACTGGGCAGATACGCAGTATTTT. As protein: CASSSGLAGGHWADTQYF.

The chain joins TRBV2 to TRBJ2-7, with D perhaps TRBD1 (5 bases). Deletions cut 6 bases from V and 4 bases from J, with 10 bases between. The germline CDR1 and CDR2 sequences are SNHLY and FYNNEI. The CDR3 runs 12 residues. The DNA for the CDR3 is TGTGCCAGCAGCGACAGAAAGTACGAGCAGTACTTC. Protein sequence: CASSDRKYEQYF.

This sequence joins TRBV2 and TRBJ1-5; D call uncertain. This CDR3 spans 11 amino acids. Trimming left V 6 bases short and J 11 bases short, with 11 bases between. Germline V gene data show CDR1 as SNHLY and CDR2 as FYNNEI. This chain's CDR3 is CASRATGTQHF. The CDR3 bases are TGTGCCAGCAGGGCGACCGGGACCCAGCATTTT.

The chain joins TRBV3-1 (or the pseudogene TRBV3-2) to TRBJ1-2; no firm D call. The germline CDR1 and CDR2 sequences are LGHDT and YNNKEL (reference sequence). Trimming took 0 bases from V and 4 from J, leaving 15 bases between them. This CDR3 contains 16 residues. CDR3 nucleotides: TGTGCCAGCAGCCAAGATCAGGCCGGGAGGGTCTATGGCTACACCTTC. Protein: CASSQDQAGRVYGYTF.